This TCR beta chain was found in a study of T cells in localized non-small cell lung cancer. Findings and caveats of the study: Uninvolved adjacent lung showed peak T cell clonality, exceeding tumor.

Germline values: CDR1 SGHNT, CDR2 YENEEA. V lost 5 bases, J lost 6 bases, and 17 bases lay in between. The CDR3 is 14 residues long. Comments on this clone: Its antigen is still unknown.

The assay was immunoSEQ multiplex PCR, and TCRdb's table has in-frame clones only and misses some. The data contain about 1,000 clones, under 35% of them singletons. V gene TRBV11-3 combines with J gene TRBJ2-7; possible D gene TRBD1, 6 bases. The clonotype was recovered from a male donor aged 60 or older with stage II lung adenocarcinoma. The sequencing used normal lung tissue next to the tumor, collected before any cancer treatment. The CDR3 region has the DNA TGTGCCAGCAGCCCAAGGCAGGGGTATCGCGAGCAGTACTTC. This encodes CASSPRQGYREQYF.